The clone carrying this T cell receptor beta chain was seen once. V lost 5 bases and J 5 bases, leaving 12 bases between the germline ends. This CDR3 is 13 amino acids long. CDR1 and CDR2 (germline): LNHDA, SQIVND (reference sequence). This record belongs to a study of ipilimumab plus nivolumab after autologous stem cell transplantation. Starting 14 to 28 days after autologous transplant, ipilimumab 1 mg/kg was given. The method was immunoSEQ multiplex PCR; TCRdb's version includes in-frame clones alone and lacks a portion of them. The sample has roughly 25,000 clones, around 84% seen once; the top ten hold 4% to 6%.

This sequence originates from a male donor with diffuse large B-cell lymphoma. This specimen was PBMCs, taken in a trial of ipilimumab plus nivolumab as post-transplant consolidation. This chain connects TRBV19 to TRBJ1-2; no definite D call. The CDR3 reads CASSPDRRYGYTF. The CDR3, as DNA: TGTGCCAGTAGTCCGGACCGACGATATGGCTACACCTTC.